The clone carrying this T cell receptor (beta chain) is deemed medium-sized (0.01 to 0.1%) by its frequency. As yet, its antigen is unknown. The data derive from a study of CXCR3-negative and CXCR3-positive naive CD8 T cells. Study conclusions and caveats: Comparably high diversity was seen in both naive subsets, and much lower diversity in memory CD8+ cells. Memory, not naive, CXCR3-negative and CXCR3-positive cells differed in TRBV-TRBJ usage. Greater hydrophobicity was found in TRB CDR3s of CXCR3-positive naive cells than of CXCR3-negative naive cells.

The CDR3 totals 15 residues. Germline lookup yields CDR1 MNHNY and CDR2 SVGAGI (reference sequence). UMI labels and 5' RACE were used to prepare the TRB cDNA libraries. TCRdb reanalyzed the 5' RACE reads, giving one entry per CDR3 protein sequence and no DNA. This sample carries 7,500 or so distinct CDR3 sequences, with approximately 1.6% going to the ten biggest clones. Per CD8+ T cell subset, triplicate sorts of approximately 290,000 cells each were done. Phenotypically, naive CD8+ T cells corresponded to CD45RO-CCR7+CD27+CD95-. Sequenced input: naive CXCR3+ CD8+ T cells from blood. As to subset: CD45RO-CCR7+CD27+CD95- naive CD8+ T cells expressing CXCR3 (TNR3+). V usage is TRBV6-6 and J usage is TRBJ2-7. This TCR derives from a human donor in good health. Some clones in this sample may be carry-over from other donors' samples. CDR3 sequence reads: CASSYSISETYEQYF.